This T cell receptor beta chain was sequenced for a study of beta chain features in type 1 diabetes (dated by TCRdb to between 2018 and 2020). Looking at the study overall: Patients and healthy donors did not differ in mean age, gender distribution, total cell number or subset yield. A total of about 100,000,000 sorted cells were examined across all samples, and RNA yield correlated strongly with the number of cells per subset. Regulatory and stem cell-like memory subsets were obtained from only 8 patients and about eight healthy donors, while naive and central memory subsets were obtained from all 30 or so donors. The study compared the TCRB repertoires of sorted circulating CD4+ T cell subsets in recently diagnosed type 1 diabetes patients with those in matched healthy donors.

The entire isolated RNA was reverse transcribed using the High Capacity cDNA Reverse Transcription Kit, and thus expressed TCRB transcripts were sequenced. Naive, central memory and regulatory T cell samples underwent deep immunoSEQ sequencing, averaging about 3.57 million total reads per sample. Sorted cells were lysed in RLT buffer and RNA was extracted with DNase-treated RNeasy Micro or Mini kits, depending on cell number. Each cell subset was processed on its own to prevent cross-contamination, while patient and healthy donor samples were processed together. The immunoSEQ multiplex PCR was used to amplify TCRB sequences from cDNA, generating 87-bp fragments that spanned the CDR3 region. Sequencing of the amplicons was performed on the Illumina HiSeq platform. In the original analysis: Synthetic template baselines were used to correct PCR bias computationally, reads within Hamming distance 2 were collapsed, and singletons that could not be merged were discarded. Reads were aligned against IMGT so that V, D and J genes, CDR3 length and insertions or deletions at six rearrangement sites could be assigned. Clonotype counts were normalized to sorted cell number within each subset before computing true diversity and Gini coefficients with the tcR R package. Repertoire sharing was quantified using the overlap coefficient calculated on TCRB nucleotide sequences. Out-of-frame TCRB sequences from naive cells were analyzed as a proxy for the pre-selection repertoire. TCRdb stores this immuneACCESS table with in-frame sequences only. Part of the clones is absent; in the studies checked, under half of the shortfall reflects unresolved V genes, and no reason is known for the rest. Clone size and the V and J calls come from that table; the DNA yielded D and trimming. This sample holds 300,000 to 450,000 clones; about 20% were observed only once. Clones ranked in the top ten supply approximately 0.046% of the sample.

What the work shows at the level of the full study, not this receptor alone: Naive, central memory and regulatory TCRB repertoires appeared to be more similar among patients than among healthy donors. Type 1 diabetes patients showed a moderate but significant shortening of TCRB CDR3 length in all four CD4+ subsets. Patients with type 1 diabetes made fewer insertions and deleted more nucleotides at VDJ recombination sites, implying thymic rearrangement abnormalities. Because cDNA rather than genomic DNA was sequenced, highly expressing activated cells could have been over-represented, although no difference in activation and CD3 levels was found between groups. Because the HLA sub-analyses included only small numbers of individuals, any influence of HLA type on TCRB rearrangement was left unresolved. Shorter templates might be favored by PCR, yet because patient and control samples were amplified and corrected together, any such skew would affect both groups equally.

A single peripheral blood draw of about 120 mL on average was collected from each donor into heparinised tubes. A BD FACSAria II and a panel including CD45RO, CCR7, CD25, CD127, CD95 and CD27 were used to sort naive, central memory, regulatory and stem cell-like memory CD4+ T cells. All sorted populations exceeded 95% purity. PBMCs were isolated right away by Lymphoprep density gradient centrifugation and were stained directly, without culture. So that batch effects would be minimized, each experiment stained and sorted samples in pairs, pairing one healthy donor with one patient. This clone has only a few counts. It has no known antigen specificity. No quality values exist for individual bases; no much larger clone is one base distant. The sample consisted of naive CD4+ T cells from blood. What the cell subset or site label conveys for this sample: true naive CD4+ T cells. The sequence was obtained from a woman under 30 in good health.

The DNA is as follows: TGTGCCAGCAGCGTTGGGATTAGGACAGGGAATGAAAAACTGTTTTTT. This gives the protein CASSVGIRTGNEKLFF. The V and J genes are TRBV9 and TRBJ1-4; 8 central bases correspond to TRBD1. In the germline V gene, CDR1 corresponds to SGDLS and CDR2 to YYNGEE. Counted from cysteine to phenylalanine, this CDR3 has 16 amino acids. This entry keeps only the CDR3 DNA: 48 bases, framed from base 1. The V end gives up 2 bases and the J end 5 bases, leaving 8 bases in the junction not matched to a gene.